The present T cell receptor (beta chain) was sequenced within a study of early T cells in non-severe SARS-CoV-2 infection. Study overall: Bulk RNA from unsorted whole blood was sequenced; chains were unpaired.

Unique molecular identifier tags were affixed to discrete cDNA molecules. One entry per CDR3 protein results from TCRdb running MiXCR on the 5' RACE reads. The table records about 47,000 distinct CDR3 sequences, roughly 11% of them present only once. The CDR3 contains 12 residues. V shed 0 bases and J shed 8 bases, with 5 bases lying between them. In germline, CDR1 is LNHNV, CDR2 YYDKDF (reference sequence). This clonotype was obtained from an adult who was a healthcare worker with PCR-confirmed SARS-CoV-2 infection or an uninfected control (not recorded which). The rearrangement links TRBV15 to TRBJ2-1; D may match TRBD1 or TRBD2 (5 bases each). Sequencing input: whole blood. Here the CDR3 reads CATSREGDEQFF. CDR3 in DNA: TGTGCCACCAGCAGAGAGGGGGATGAGCAGTTCTTC.